The T cell receptor beta chain under discussion was sequenced for a study of blood T cell repertoires in COVID-19. Only in-frame clones appear in the TCRdb table, and some are missing; sequencing was by immunoSEQ multiplex PCR. The table shows 200,000 to 250,000 clones, with about 86% occurring only once. Trimming took off 4 bases at V and 5 bases at J, with 18 bases between the two ends. The CDR3 length is 15 residues. Germline CDR1 reads SGHRS; CDR2 reads YFSETQ. The sequenced sample was peripheral blood. The rearrangement uses TRBV5-1 and TRBJ1-2; D not resolved. This receptor was identified in a woman aged 50 to 60 with COVID-19, enrolled during active disease. In DNA, the CDR3 is TGCGCCAGCAGCCGGATGGGCGCAGATTTATATGGCTACACCTTC. The encoded protein is CASSRMGADLYGYTF.